One and the same sample provided the 10 T cell receptor beta chains below, sequenced in a study of T-cell reconstitution after alpha-beta-depleted transplantation in children. The library targeted TCRbeta and was prepared with unique molecular identifiers. TCRdb reprocessed the PCR reads with MiXCR, giving one entry per CDR3 protein. The sample yields around 500,000 distinct CDR3 sequences, roughly 23% seen once. The input for sequencing was PBMCs, mostly from graft donor cells, taken 360 days after TCRalphabeta/CD19-depleted stem cell transplant. The source of these receptors is a boy younger than two who had a stem cell transplant for acute myeloid leukemia, so the T cells may come from the graft donor.

Many counts were recorded for this clonotype. The rearrangement uses TRBV7-9 and TRBJ2-1; TRBD1 matches at 9 bases. This CDR3 spans 15 amino acids. Germline CDR1 SEHNR, CDR2 FQNEAQ (reference sequence). The V and J ends lost 7 bases and 5 bases, in that order; junction bases with no gene match: 9. CDR3 residues: CASIDRGKSDNEQFF. In nucleotides, the CDR3 is TGTGCCAGCATCGACAGGGGGAAATCCGACAATGAGCAGTTCTTC.

This clonotype was seen many times. V usage is TRBV29-1 and J usage is TRBJ2-3; D gene uncertain. Trimming pared 3 bases from V and 2 bases from J, leaving 6 bases between. There are 12 residues in the CDR3. The germline V gene has CDR1 SQVTM and CDR2 ANQGSEA. In DNA, the CDR3 is TGCAGCGTTGATGTGATCACAGATACGCAGTATTTT. As protein: CSVDVITDTQYF.

V is TRBV29-1 and J is TRBJ2-3, with a tentative D call TRBD2 (7 bases). Germline assignment: CDR1 SQVTM and CDR2 ANQGSEA. This CDR3 has 12 amino acids. The germline V and J ends were trimmed by 5 bases and 12 bases, with 18 bases remaining between them. CDR3 sequence reads: CSVPRGRGLQYF. The CDR3 nucleotides read TGCAGCGTTCCGAGGGGGAGGGGACTACAGTATTTT.

The J gene is TRBJ2-7, the V gene TRBV6-2 or TRBV6-3, with TRBD1 matching 10 bases. Germline trimming cut 5 bases from V and 4 bases from J; bases unmatched to any gene: 8. This CDR3 region has 15 residues. CDR1 is MNHEY, CDR2 SVGEGT, per germline. DNA of the CDR3: TGTGCCAGCAGTCGAATGACAGGGGGCGCGTACGAGCAGTACTTC. Protein sequence: CASSRMTGGAYEQYF.

The chain carries TRBV7-8 and TRBJ2-3, with D possibly being TRBD2 (5 bases). The V gene's germline CDR1 is SGHVS and CDR2 FQNEAQ. This CDR3 contains 12 residues. Trimming left V 7 bases short and J 9 bases short, with 14 bases between. In DNA, the CDR3 is TGTGCCAGCATATCGGTTGGGAGAACGCAGTATTTT. As protein: CASISVGRTQYF.

There are many counts of this clonotype. The chain joins TRBV20-1 to TRBJ1-2; no clear D. The CDR3 contains 14 residues. Trimming took 0 bases from V and 3 from J, leaving 11 bases between them. Per the germline V gene, CDR1 is DFQATT and CDR2 is SNEGSKA (reference sequence). CDR3: CSARDNALHYGYTF. The CDR3 DNA reads as TGCAGTGCTAGAGATAACGCGCTCCACTATGGCTACACCTTC.

This rearrangement joins TRBV20-1 to TRBJ1-6, with D possibly TRBD1 on 6 matching bases. There are 15 residues in the CDR3. Germline V gives CDR1 DFQATT, CDR2 SNEGSKA (reference sequence). V lost 1 base to trimming and J lost 3 bases, with 10 bases between them. The CDR3 bases are TGCAGTGCTAGAGGAGGAGGGGGCTATAATTCACCCCTCCACTTT. It translates to CSARGGGGYNSPLHF.

This chain connects TRBV28 to TRBJ2-5; D is unclear. Trimming removed 2 bases from V and 14 bases from J, with 15 bases in between. Germline assignment: CDR1 MDHEN and CDR2 SYDVKM. The CDR3 length is 12 residues. The CDR3 loop is CASSLVAEPRYF. The CDR3 DNA reads as TGTGCCAGCAGTTTAGTCGCGGAACCCCGATACTTC.

The chain couples TRBV7-3 to TRBJ2-1; 9 bases line up with TRBD2. The V gene end was trimmed by 1 base and the J gene end by 8 bases; junction bases not matched to a gene: 3. The CDR3 runs 14 residues. Germline values: CDR1 SGHTA, CDR2 FQGTGA. The CDR3 loop is CASSLSGGGDEQFF. The CDR3 DNA reads TGTGCCAGCAGCTTAAGCGGGGGGGGTGATGAGCAGTTCTTC.

In this sample, this clonotype turned up many times. J is TRBJ2-3 and V is TRBV12-3 or TRBV12-4; a possible D gene is TRBD1 (6 bases). The CDR3 loop spans 15 amino acids. Trimming took off 6 bases at V and 2 bases at J, with 15 bases between the two ends. The CDR3 region is CASRSNVGATDTQYF. The CDR3 DNA is TGTGCCAGCAGATCTAACGTGGGGGCCACAGATACGCAGTATTTT.